This TCR beta chain came from a study of memory CD4+ T cells and cytomegalovirus serostatus. Under the authors' procedure: Out-of-frame sequences were removed, leaving roughly 2.1 million distinct TCRbeta sequences. TCRdb's table, derived via immunoSEQ multiplex PCR, lists solely in-frame clones and lacks some. V and J calls and clone size are those listed in that table; D and trimming were worked out from the DNA. The table includes tens of thousands of clones, 60% to 80% detected once. Study-wide results and caveats: Suggested: most of the CMV-linked TCR signature lies in CD4+ memory cells. Repertoires predicted CMV serostatus with median bootstrapped AUC of roughly 0.95.

A remark on this clone: Its target is not known.

The V gene end was trimmed by 1 base and the J gene end by 6 bases; junction bases not matched to a gene: 5. The germline gives CDR1 SGHRS, CDR2 YFSETQ. CDR3 size: 15 residues. The sort gate was single viable CD3+CD4+CD8-CD45RO+ cells for memory CD4+ T cells. Sequenced sample: memory CD4+ T cells from blood. V gene TRBV5-1 combines with J gene TRBJ2-2; 8 bases are a match to TRBD1. The origin of this receptor is an adult in good health and CMV-seronegative. The CDR3 DNA reads as TGCGCCAGCAGCTTGACACAGGGGGGTTCCGGGGAGCTGTTTTTT. This encodes CASSLTQGGSGELFF.